This T cell receptor (beta chain) was profiled in a study of breast tumors, draining lymph nodes, adjacent tissues. The CDR3 numbers 17 amino acids, ends counted. Germline V CDR1 and CDR2: SNHLY, FYNNEI. TCRdb reanalysed the multiplex PCR reads using MiXCR and keeps one entry per CDR3 protein. In the table there are 200,000 or so distinct CDR3 sequences, 31% of which are singletons. In the case of this clonotype: The antigen remains undetermined. As the CDR3 is not closed by the conserved phenylalanine or tryptophan, this likely results from a read error. Because the CDR3's place on the DNA is in doubt, the DNA is left out and the CDR3 is given as listed by TCRdb.

Broader study findings: Data only fit, rather than demonstrated, lymph node origin of most tumor T cells.

Samples came from axillary lymph nodes draining the breast cancer. The V and J genes are TRBV2 and TRBJ2-2; the table's D call, TRBD2, was not checked against the DNA. The material sequenced was axillary lymph node tissue. The source of this sequence is a female donor with breast cancer. Some clones in this sample may be carry-over from other donors' samples. The CDR3 protein is CASSVTIAGDTPGSCQS.